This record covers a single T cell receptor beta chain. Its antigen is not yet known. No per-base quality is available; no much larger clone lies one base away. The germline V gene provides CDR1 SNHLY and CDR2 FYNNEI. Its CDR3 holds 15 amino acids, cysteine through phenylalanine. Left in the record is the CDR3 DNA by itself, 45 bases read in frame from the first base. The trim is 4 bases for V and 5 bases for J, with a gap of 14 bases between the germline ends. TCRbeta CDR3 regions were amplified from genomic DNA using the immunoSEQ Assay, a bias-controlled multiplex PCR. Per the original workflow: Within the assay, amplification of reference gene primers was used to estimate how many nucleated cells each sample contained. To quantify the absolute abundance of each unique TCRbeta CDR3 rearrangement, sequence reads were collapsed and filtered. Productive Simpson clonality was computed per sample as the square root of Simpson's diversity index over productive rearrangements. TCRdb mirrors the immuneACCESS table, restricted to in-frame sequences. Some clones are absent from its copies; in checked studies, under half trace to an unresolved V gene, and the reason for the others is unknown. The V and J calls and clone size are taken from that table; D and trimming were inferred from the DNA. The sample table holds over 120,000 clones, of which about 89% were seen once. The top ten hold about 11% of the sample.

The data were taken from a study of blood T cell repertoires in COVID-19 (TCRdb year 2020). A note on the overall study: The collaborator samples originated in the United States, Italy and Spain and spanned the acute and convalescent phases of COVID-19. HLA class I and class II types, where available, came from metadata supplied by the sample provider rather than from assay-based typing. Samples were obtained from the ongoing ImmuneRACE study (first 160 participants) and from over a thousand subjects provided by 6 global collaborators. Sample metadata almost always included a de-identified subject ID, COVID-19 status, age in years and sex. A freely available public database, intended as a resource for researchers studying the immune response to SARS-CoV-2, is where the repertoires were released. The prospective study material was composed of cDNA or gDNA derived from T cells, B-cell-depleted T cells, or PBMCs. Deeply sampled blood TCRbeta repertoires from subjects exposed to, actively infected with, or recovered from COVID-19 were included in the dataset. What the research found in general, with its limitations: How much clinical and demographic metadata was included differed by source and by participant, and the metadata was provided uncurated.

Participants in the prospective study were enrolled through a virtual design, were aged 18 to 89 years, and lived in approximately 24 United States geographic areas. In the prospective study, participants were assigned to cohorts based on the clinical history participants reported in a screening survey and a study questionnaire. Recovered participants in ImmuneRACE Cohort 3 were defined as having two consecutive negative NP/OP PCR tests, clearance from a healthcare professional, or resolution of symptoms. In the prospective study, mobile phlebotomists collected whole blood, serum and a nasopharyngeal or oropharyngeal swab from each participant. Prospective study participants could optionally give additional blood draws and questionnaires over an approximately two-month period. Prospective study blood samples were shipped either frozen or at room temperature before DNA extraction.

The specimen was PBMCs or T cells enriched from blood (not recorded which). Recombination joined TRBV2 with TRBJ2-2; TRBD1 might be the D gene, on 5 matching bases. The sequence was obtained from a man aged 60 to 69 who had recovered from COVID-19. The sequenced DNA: TGTGCCAGCAGTGGGGCAGGGTTTGGGACCGGGGAGCTGTTTTTT. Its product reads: CASSGAGFGTGELFF.